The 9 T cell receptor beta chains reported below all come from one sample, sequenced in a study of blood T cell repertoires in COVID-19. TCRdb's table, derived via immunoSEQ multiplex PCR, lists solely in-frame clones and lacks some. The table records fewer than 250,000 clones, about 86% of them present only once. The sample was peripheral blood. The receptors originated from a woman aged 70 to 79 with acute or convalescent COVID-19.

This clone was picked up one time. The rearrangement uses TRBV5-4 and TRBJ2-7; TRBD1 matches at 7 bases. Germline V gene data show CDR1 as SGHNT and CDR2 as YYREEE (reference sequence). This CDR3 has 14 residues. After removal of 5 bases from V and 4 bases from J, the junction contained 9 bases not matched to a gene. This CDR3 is CASRRDRAAYEQYF. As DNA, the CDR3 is TGTGCCAGCAGACGCGACAGGGCGGCGTACGAGCAGTACTTC.

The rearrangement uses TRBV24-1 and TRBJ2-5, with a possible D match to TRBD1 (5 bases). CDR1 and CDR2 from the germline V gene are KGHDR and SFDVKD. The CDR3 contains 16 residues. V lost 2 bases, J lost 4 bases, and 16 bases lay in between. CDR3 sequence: CATSDSRQRSGETQYF. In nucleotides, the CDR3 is TGTGCCACCAGTGATTCCCGACAGCGTAGTGGAGAGACCCAGTACTTC.

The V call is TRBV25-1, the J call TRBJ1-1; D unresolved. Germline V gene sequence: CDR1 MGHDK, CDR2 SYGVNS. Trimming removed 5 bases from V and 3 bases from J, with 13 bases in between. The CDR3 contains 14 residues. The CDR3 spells CASSPLGGDTEAFF. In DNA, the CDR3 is TGTGCCAGCAGTCCACTGGGAGGAGACACTGAAGCTTTCTTT.

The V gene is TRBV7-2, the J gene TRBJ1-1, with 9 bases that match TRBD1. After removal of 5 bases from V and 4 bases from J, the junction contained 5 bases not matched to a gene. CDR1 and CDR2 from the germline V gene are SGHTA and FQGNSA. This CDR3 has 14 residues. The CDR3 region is CASSLTGGGTEAFF. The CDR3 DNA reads TGTGCCAGCAGCCTGACAGGGGGAGGCACTGAAGCTTTCTTT.

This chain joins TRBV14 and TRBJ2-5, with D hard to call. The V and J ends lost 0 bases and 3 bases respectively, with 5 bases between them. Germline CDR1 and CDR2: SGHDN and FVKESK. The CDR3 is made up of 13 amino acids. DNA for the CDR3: TGTGCCAGCAGCCAAGAGTCAGAAGAGACCCAGTACTTC. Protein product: CASSQESEETQYF.

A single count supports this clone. In nucleotides, the CDR3 is TGTGCCAGCAGCTTAGATCGGACTAGCGGGAGGCGCACAGATACGCAGTATTTT. Translated, it gives CASSLDRTSGRRTDTQYF. This chain joins TRBV7-8 and TRBJ2-3; 14 bases line up with TRBD2. V trimming: 1 base; J trimming: 1 base; junction bases outside the gene matches: 4. The CDR3 sequence is 18 residues long. Germline lookup yields CDR1 SGHVS and CDR2 FQNEAQ.

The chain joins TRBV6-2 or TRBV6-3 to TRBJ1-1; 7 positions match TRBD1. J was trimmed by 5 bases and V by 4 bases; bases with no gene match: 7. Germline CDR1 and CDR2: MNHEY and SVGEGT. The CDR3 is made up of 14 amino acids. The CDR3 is CASSSPQGRTEAFF. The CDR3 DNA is TGTGCCAGCAGTTCTCCACAGGGGCGGACTGAAGCTTTCTTT.

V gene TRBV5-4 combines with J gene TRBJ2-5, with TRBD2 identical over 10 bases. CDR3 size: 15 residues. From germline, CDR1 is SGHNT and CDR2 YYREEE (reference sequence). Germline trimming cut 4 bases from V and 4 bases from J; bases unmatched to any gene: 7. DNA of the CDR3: TGTGCCAGCAGCAGCGGGACTAGCGATGGAGAGACCCAGTACTTC. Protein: CASSSGTSDGETQYF.

CDR3 DNA: TGTGCCAGCAGCCCCAGCGGGAGGACCGGGGAGCTGTTTTTT. It yields the protein CASSPSGRTGELFF. The gene calls are TRBV11-2 and TRBJ2-2; 9 nucleotides agree with TRBD2. The ends lost 5 bases at V and 5 bases at J; junction bases unmatched: 3. This CDR3 contains 14 residues. The germline CDR1 and CDR2 sequences are SGHAT and FQNNGV.